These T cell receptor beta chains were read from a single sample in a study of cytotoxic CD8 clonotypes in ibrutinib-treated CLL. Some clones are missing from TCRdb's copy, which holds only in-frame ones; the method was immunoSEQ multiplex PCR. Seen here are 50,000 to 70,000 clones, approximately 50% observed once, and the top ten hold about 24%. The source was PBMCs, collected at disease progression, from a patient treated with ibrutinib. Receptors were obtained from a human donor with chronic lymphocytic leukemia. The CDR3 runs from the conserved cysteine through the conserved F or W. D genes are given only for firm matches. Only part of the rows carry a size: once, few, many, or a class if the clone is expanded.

cdr3_nt: TGTGCCAGCAAAGGGGAGGGAAAACTGTTTTTT
cdr3_aa: CASKGEGKLFF
j_call: TRBJ1-4
d_call: NA
v_call: TRBV2
clone_size: NA

cdr3_nt: TGCGCCAGCAGCCAGTTCCCGGGGACAGGGGATCAGCCCCAGCATTTT
cdr3_aa: CASSQFPGTGDQPQHF
j_call: TRBJ1-5
d_call: TRBD1
v_call: TRBV4-1
clone_size: few

cdr3_nt: TGCAGTGCACTCCTCAATGAGCAGTTCTTC
cdr3_aa: CSALLNEQFF
j_call: TRBJ2-1
d_call: NA
v_call: TRBV20-1
clone_size: NA

cdr3_nt: TGTGCCAGCGTCGCGGGAGGGCCGGATACGCAGTATTTT
cdr3_aa: CASVAGGPDTQYF
j_call: TRBJ2-3
d_call: TRBD2
v_call: TRBV2
clone_size: few

cdr3_nt: TGTGCCAGCAGCTTCACTCAGGGAAGCAATGAAAAACTGTTTTTT
cdr3_aa: CASSFTQGSNEKLFF
j_call: TRBJ1-4
d_call: NA
v_call: TRBV11-2
clone_size: NA

cdr3_nt: TGTGCCAGCTCACCACCTTCCGGACTAGGGTACAATGAGCAGTTCTTC
cdr3_aa: CASSPPSGLGYNEQFF
j_call: TRBJ2-1
d_call: TRBD2
v_call: TRBV18
clone_size: few

cdr3_nt: TGTGCCAGCAGCTTAGTAGGGGTGTCAGGGAACTACGAGCAGTACTTC
cdr3_aa: CASSLVGVSGNYEQYF
j_call: TRBJ2-7
d_call: NA
v_call: TRBV11-3
clone_size: few

cdr3_nt: TGTGCCAGCAGTCCTACTAGCGGTGGGAGGGAGCAGTACTTC
cdr3_aa: CASSPTSGGREQYF
j_call: TRBJ2-7
d_call: TRBD2
v_call: TRBV14
clone_size: NA

cdr3_nt: TGCGCCAGCAGCCCCGGACAGGGCGAAGATACGCAGTATTTT
cdr3_aa: CASSPGQGEDTQYF
j_call: TRBJ2-3
d_call: TRBD1
v_call: TRBV4-3
clone_size: NA

cdr3_nt: TGTGCCAGTAGTTTTCTAGGACAGGGTGGAGTCCTGACTTTC
cdr3_aa: CASSFLGQGGVLTF
j_call: TRBJ2-6
d_call: TRBD1
v_call: TRBV19
clone_size: NA

cdr3_nt: TGTGCCAGCAGCTTAGGACAGGGTGGTCAGTTCTTC
cdr3_aa: CASSLGQGGQFF
j_call: TRBJ2-1
d_call: TRBD1
v_call: TRBV7-9
clone_size: NA

cdr3_nt: TGTGCCAGCAGCAGATTACCGGGACAGGGTGATCGGCCCCAGCATTTT
cdr3_aa: CASSRLPGQGDRPQHF
j_call: TRBJ1-5
d_call: NA
v_call: TRBV21-1
clone_size: NA

cdr3_nt: TGTGCCAGCAGCCCACAGGGGGCAGATTCTGGAAACACCATATATTTT
cdr3_aa: CASSPQGADSGNTIYF
j_call: TRBJ1-3
d_call: TRBD1
v_call: TRBV7-2
clone_size: NA

cdr3_nt: TGTGCCAGCAGCTTAGCCTGGGACAGGGGGGACGAGCAGTACTTC
cdr3_aa: CASSLAWDRGDEQYF
j_call: TRBJ2-7
d_call: TRBD1
v_call: TRBV7-8
clone_size: NA

cdr3_nt: TGTGCCAGCTCACCGATGGACAGATTGAACACTGAAGCTTTCTTT
cdr3_aa: CASSPMDRLNTEAFF
j_call: TRBJ1-1
d_call: NA
v_call: TRBV18
clone_size: few

cdr3_nt: TGTGCCAGCAGCTTAAGCCCTGATGAGCAGTTCTTC
cdr3_aa: CASSLSPDEQFF
j_call: TRBJ2-1
d_call: NA
v_call: TRBV7-3
clone_size: NA

cdr3_nt: TGTGCCAGCAGCATCTTGGTCGGCGGGTTGAATGAGCAGTTCTTC
cdr3_aa: CASSILVGGLNEQFF
j_call: TRBJ2-1
d_call: NA
v_call: TRBV7-2
clone_size: NA

cdr3_nt: TGTGCCTGGAGTACAGGGACCTCTACGCAGTATTTT
cdr3_aa: CAWSTGTSTQYF
j_call: TRBJ2-3
d_call: NA
v_call: TRBV30
clone_size: NA

cdr3_nt: TGTGCCAGCAGTCCTAGGGGGGATAGATACAATGAGCAGTTCTTC
cdr3_aa: CASSPRGDRYNEQFF
j_call: TRBJ2-1
d_call: NA
v_call: TRBV2
clone_size: NA

cdr3_nt: TGTGCCAGTAGTGTCAGACTAGCGGGGAGTTACAATGAGCAGTTCTTC
cdr3_aa: CASSVRLAGSYNEQFF
j_call: TRBJ2-1
d_call: TRBD2
v_call: TRBV19
clone_size: NA

cdr3_nt: TGTGCCAGCAGTTTATCCACTTGGTCTTTGGGGGGTGAAAAACTGTTTTTT
cdr3_aa: CASSLSTWSLGGEKLFF
j_call: TRBJ1-4
d_call: NA
v_call: TRBV28
clone_size: NA

cdr3_nt: TGTGCCATAGCTAAGGACAGGGGGTTCTCCTATAATTCACCCCTCCACTTT
cdr3_aa: CAIAKDRGFSYNSPLHF
j_call: TRBJ1-6
d_call: TRBD1
v_call: TRBV10-3
clone_size: NA

cdr3_nt: TGTGCCAGCAGCTTAGGGGGGGGCCAGTACGAGCAGTACTTC
cdr3_aa: CASSLGGGQYEQYF
j_call: TRBJ2-7
d_call: NA
v_call: TRBV7-2
clone_size: NA

cdr3_nt: TGCAGCGTTGTAGAAGGGACCGGGGCCAACGTCCTGACTTTC
cdr3_aa: CSVVEGTGANVLTF
j_call: TRBJ2-6
d_call: NA
v_call: TRBV29-1
clone_size: NA

cdr3_nt: TGTGCCTGGAGTGTAGTGTCTGGGGCCAACGTCCTGACTTTC
cdr3_aa: CAWSVVSGANVLTF
j_call: TRBJ2-6
d_call: NA
v_call: TRBV30
clone_size: few

cdr3_nt: TGTGCCAGCAGCGAGGGGCGGGTTTACGAGCAGTACTTC
cdr3_aa: CASSEGRVYEQYF
j_call: TRBJ2-7
d_call: NA
v_call: TRBV7-2
clone_size: many

cdr3_nt: TGTGCCAGCAGTTTAAGCTCGGGGGGCGATGAAAAACTGTTTTTT
cdr3_aa: CASSLSSGGDEKLFF
j_call: TRBJ1-4
d_call: NA
v_call: TRBV28
clone_size: NA

cdr3_nt: TGTGCCAGCAGCTTAGATCTAGGCTACGAGCAGTACTTC
cdr3_aa: CASSLDLGYEQYF
j_call: TRBJ2-7
d_call: NA
v_call: TRBV11-3
clone_size: NA

cdr3_nt: TGTGCCAGCCGACAGGGGGCTAGCACAGATACGCAGTATTTT
cdr3_aa: CASRQGASTDTQYF
j_call: TRBJ2-3
d_call: TRBD1
v_call: TRBV18
clone_size: NA

cdr3_nt: TGTGCCAGCAGCACGGACAGGGGGAGTGAAAAACTGTTTTTT
cdr3_aa: CASSTDRGSEKLFF
j_call: TRBJ1-4
d_call: TRBD1
v_call: TRBV5-6
clone_size: NA

cdr3_nt: TGTGCCAGCAACATACACGGGACACTTGGCAATGAGCAGTTCTTC
cdr3_aa: CASNIHGTLGNEQFF
j_call: TRBJ2-1
d_call: NA
v_call: TRBV11-2
clone_size: NA

cdr3_nt: TGCGCCAGCAGCTGGGACAGGGGTGGGAGCACAGATACGCAGTATTTT
cdr3_aa: CASSWDRGGSTDTQYF
j_call: TRBJ2-3
d_call: TRBD1
v_call: TRBV5-1
clone_size: few

cdr3_nt: TGTGCCAGCACAGGAGGACACAACACCGGGGAGCTGTTTTTT
cdr3_aa: CASTGGHNTGELFF
j_call: TRBJ2-2
d_call: NA
v_call: TRBV2
clone_size: NA

cdr3_nt: TGTGCCAGCTCACCCCGACTAGCGGGAAACGGGACCCAGTACTTC
cdr3_aa: CASSPRLAGNGTQYF
j_call: TRBJ2-5
d_call: TRBD2
v_call: TRBV18
clone_size: NA

cdr3_nt: TGTGCCAGCACGGGATCGGGGACTAACTCCTACAATGAGCAGTTCTTC
cdr3_aa: CASTGSGTNSYNEQFF
j_call: TRBJ2-1
d_call: TRBD2
v_call: TRBV25-1
clone_size: NA

cdr3_nt: TGTGCCAGCAGCTTGGGGCCGGACAGGGCAAACACTGAAGCTTTCTTT
cdr3_aa: CASSLGPDRANTEAFF
j_call: TRBJ1-1
d_call: TRBD1
v_call: TRBV5-6
clone_size: NA

cdr3_nt: TGCAGTGCCTCACAGGGAGGGGAGCAGTTCTTC
cdr3_aa: CSASQGGEQFF
j_call: TRBJ2-1
d_call: NA
v_call: TRBV20-1
clone_size: few

cdr3_nt: TGTGCCAGCAGCAAGACAATTCTTCAGCCCCAGCATTTT
cdr3_aa: CASSKTILQPQHF
j_call: TRBJ1-5
d_call: NA
v_call: TRBV28
clone_size: NA

cdr3_nt: TGTGCCAGCAGCTCGATGTCGAACACCGGGGAGCTGTTTTTT
cdr3_aa: CASSSMSNTGELFF
j_call: TRBJ2-2
d_call: NA
v_call: TRBV7-3
clone_size: few

cdr3_nt: TGCGCCAGCAGCCTAGGACAGGGCGGGGGGGAGCTGTTTTTT
cdr3_aa: CASSLGQGGGELFF
j_call: TRBJ2-2
d_call: TRBD1
v_call: TRBV4-1
clone_size: few

cdr3_nt: TGTGCCAGTAGTGACCGGGCGGAAACTATTTTGGGCACAGATACGCAGTATTTT
cdr3_aa: CASSDRAETILGTDTQYF
j_call: TRBJ2-3
d_call: NA
v_call: TRBV19
clone_size: NA

cdr3_nt: TGCAGCGTTGTTGTTGGAACCTACAATGAGCAGTTCTTC
cdr3_aa: CSVVVGTYNEQFF
j_call: TRBJ2-1
d_call: NA
v_call: TRBV29-1
clone_size: NA

cdr3_nt: TGTGCCAGCAGCCTCCGGACAGGGGGCGCGAGTGGGGCCAACGTCCTGACTTTC
cdr3_aa: CASSLRTGGASGANVLTF
j_call: TRBJ2-6
d_call: TRBD1
v_call: TRBV11-3
clone_size: NA

cdr3_nt: TGTGCCTGGATTAGACAGGGGGCCCGCTATGGCTACACCTTC
cdr3_aa: CAWIRQGARYGYTF
j_call: TRBJ1-2
d_call: TRBD1
v_call: TRBV30
clone_size: NA

cdr3_nt: TGTGCCAGCAGCTTACAGGCCGTGAGCTCCTACGAGCAGTACTTC
cdr3_aa: CASSLQAVSSYEQYF
j_call: TRBJ2-7
d_call: NA
v_call: TRBV7-2
clone_size: once

cdr3_nt: TGTGCCAGCAGCTTACCGAGGGTCCGGGGCGACGAGCAGTACTTC
cdr3_aa: CASSLPRVRGDEQYF
j_call: TRBJ2-7
d_call: NA
v_call: TRBV7-1
clone_size: NA

cdr3_nt: TGTGCCAGCAGCCCATTGGGTCCTAGCGGGCCCAATGAGCAGTTCTTC
cdr3_aa: CASSPLGPSGPNEQFF
j_call: TRBJ2-1
d_call: TRBD2
v_call: TRBV14
clone_size: few

cdr3_nt: TGTGCCAGTAGACTGCAGGGGGGCAATGAGCAGTTCTTC
cdr3_aa: CASRLQGGNEQFF
j_call: TRBJ2-1
d_call: NA
v_call: TRBV18
clone_size: few

cdr3_nt: TGTGCCAGCAGCGAAGGACTCCCCCGGGAGACCCAGTACTTC
cdr3_aa: CASSEGLPRETQYF
j_call: TRBJ2-5
d_call: NA
v_call: TRBV9
clone_size: few

cdr3_nt: TGTGCCAGCAGCTTAGCGGGAGGGCCAAAAGGGGAGCAGTACTTC
cdr3_aa: CASSLAGGPKGEQYF
j_call: TRBJ2-7
d_call: TRBD2
v_call: TRBV7-3
clone_size: NA

cdr3_nt: TGTGCCAGCAGTTTTCGGAGCAATCAGCCCCAGCATTTT
cdr3_aa: CASSFRSNQPQHF
j_call: TRBJ1-5
d_call: NA
v_call: TRBV27
clone_size: many

cdr3_nt: TGTGCCTGGAGTCAAACAGGTGCTCTTTACAATGAGCAGTTCTTC
cdr3_aa: CAWSQTGALYNEQFF
j_call: TRBJ2-1
d_call: NA
v_call: TRBV30
clone_size: NA

cdr3_nt: TGTGCCAGCAGGATAGTAGGTGACTACGAGCAGTACTTC
cdr3_aa: CASRIVGDYEQYF
j_call: TRBJ2-7
d_call: NA
v_call: TRBV7-2
clone_size: few

cdr3_nt: TGTGCCAGCACCGTTGCTACTAGCGGGACCATCAAAAACATTCAGTACTTC
cdr3_aa: CASTVATSGTIKNIQYF
j_call: TRBJ2-4
d_call: TRBD2
v_call: TRBV28
clone_size: NA

cdr3_nt: TGTGCCAGCAGCACCAACAGGGGGTCGGGCACAGATACGCAGTATTTT
cdr3_aa: CASSTNRGSGTDTQYF
j_call: TRBJ2-3
d_call: TRBD1
v_call: TRBV7-2
clone_size: NA